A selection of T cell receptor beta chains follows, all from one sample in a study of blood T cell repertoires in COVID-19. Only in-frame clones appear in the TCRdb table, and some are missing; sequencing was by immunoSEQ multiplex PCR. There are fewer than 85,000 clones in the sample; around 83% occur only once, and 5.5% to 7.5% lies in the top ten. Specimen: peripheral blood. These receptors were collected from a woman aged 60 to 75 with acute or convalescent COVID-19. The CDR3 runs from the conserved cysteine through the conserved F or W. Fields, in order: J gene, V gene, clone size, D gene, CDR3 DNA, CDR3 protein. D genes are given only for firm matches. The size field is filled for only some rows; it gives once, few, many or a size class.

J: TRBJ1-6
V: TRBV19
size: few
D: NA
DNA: TGTGCCAGTAGTCAGGGGAATAATTCACCCCTCCACTTT
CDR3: CASSQGNNSPLHF

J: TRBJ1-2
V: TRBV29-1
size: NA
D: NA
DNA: TGCAGCTCGTGGACGGGGAACTATGGCTACACCTTC
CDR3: CSSWTGNYGYTF

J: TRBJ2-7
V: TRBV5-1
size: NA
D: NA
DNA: TGCGCCAGCAGCTATAACCCTACAGCGGGCAACGAGCAGTACTTC
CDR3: CASSYNPTAGNEQYF

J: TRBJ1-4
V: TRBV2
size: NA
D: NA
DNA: TGTGCCAGCAGTGAAGGGTCTAACCATGAAAAACTGTTTTTT
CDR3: CASSEGSNHEKLFF

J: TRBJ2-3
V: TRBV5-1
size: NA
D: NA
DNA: TGCGCCAGCAGCTTGCAGTCCCCTAGCACAGATACGCAGTATTTT
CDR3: CASSLQSPSTDTQYF

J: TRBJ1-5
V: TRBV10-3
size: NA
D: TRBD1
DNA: TGTGCCATCAGCCCAACAGGGGATAGCAATCAGCCCCAGCATTTT
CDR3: CAISPTGDSNQPQHF

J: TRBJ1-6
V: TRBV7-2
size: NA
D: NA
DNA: TGTGCCAGCACCCTCGCGGGGGGACCCAAACCCCTCCACTTT
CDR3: CASTLAGGPKPLHF

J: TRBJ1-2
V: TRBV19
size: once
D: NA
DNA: TGTGCCAGTAAACCGACAAGCAACTATGGCTACACCTTC
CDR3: CASKPTSNYGYTF

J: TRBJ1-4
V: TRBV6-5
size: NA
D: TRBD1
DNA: TGTGCCAGCAGTTACTATTCTGCAGGGGGTAATGAAAAACTGTTTTTT
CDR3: CASSYYSAGGNEKLFF

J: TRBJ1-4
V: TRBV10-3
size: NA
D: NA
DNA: TGTGCCACCCGAGACAGTAGTGAAAAACTGTTTTTT
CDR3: CATRDSSEKLFF

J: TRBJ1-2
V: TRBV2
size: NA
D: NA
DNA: TGTGCCAGCGCGCCCTCTCGGAGTGGCTACACCTTC
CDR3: CASAPSRSGYTF

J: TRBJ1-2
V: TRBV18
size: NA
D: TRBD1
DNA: TGTGCCAGCTCACCGTCGGGACAGGGGCGCGGCTACACCTTC
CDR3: CASSPSGQGRGYTF

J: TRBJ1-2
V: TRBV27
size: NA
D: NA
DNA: TGTGCCAGCAGTTTTACGAGGCTAGGAGGCTACACCTTC
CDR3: CASSFTRLGGYTF

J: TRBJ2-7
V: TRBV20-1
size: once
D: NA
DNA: TGCAGTGCTAGCTCAGGGCACGAGCAGTACTTC
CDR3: CSASSGHEQYF

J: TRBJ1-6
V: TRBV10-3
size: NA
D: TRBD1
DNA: TGTGCCATCAGTTACAACAGGGGGAATAATTCACCCCTCCACTTT
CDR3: CAISYNRGNNSPLHF

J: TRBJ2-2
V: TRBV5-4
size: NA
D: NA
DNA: TGTGCCAGCAGCCCCCTAGCGACGAACACCGGGGAGCTGTTTTTT
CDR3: CASSPLATNTGELFF

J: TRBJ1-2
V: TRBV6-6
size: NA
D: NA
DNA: TGTGCCAGCAGTCAGTTTGGGGGCGGGGGCTACACCTTC
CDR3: CASSQFGGGGYTF